A selection of T cell receptor beta chains follows, all from one sample in a study of CD8 T cells in ankylosing spondylitis. TCRdb recomputed calls from the 5' RACE reads with MiXCR, one row per CDR3 protein. This table holds about 200,000 distinct CDR3 sequences, 20% to 30% found once. The sample was blood, either unsorted or a sorted T cell fraction (not recorded which). Receptor source: a male donor with ankylosing spondylitis or in good health (not recorded which). The CDR3 runs from the conserved cysteine through the conserved F or W. Each record gives: V gene, clone size, J gene, D gene, CDR3 DNA, CDR3 protein. D genes are given only for firm matches. A clone size is listed for some rows: how often the clone was seen (once, few, many), or a class if it is expanded.

V gene: TRBV10-3; clone size: many; J gene: TRBJ1-2; D gene: TRBD1; CDR3 DNA: TGTGCCATCAGTGAGTTGGGACAGGGGTCCTATGGCTACACCTTC; CDR3 protein: CAISELGQGSYGYTF
V gene: TRBV12-3/TRBV12-4; clone size: .; J gene: TRBJ2-6; D gene: .; CDR3 DNA: TGTGCCAGCAGTTGGAGGGACGGGGCCAACGTCCTGACTTTC; CDR3 protein: CASSWRDGANVLTF
V gene: TRBV29-1; clone size: few; J gene: TRBJ1-1; D gene: .; CDR3 DNA: TGCAGCGTTGAAGTATGGGCAATCAACACTGAAGCTTTCTTT; CDR3 protein: CSVEVWAINTEAFF
V gene: TRBV20-1; clone size: .; J gene: TRBJ2-3; D gene: .; CDR3 DNA: TGCAGTGCTAGATGGCCTACGACAGATACGCAGTATTTT; CDR3 protein: CSARWPTTDTQYF
V gene: TRBV6-1; clone size: .; J gene: TRBJ2-4; D gene: TRBD2; CDR3 DNA: TGTGCCAGCAGTGAGGGGCTAGCGGGAGTCGACATTCAGTACTTC; CDR3 protein: CASSEGLAGVDIQYF
V gene: TRBV29-1; clone size: few; J gene: TRBJ2-3; D gene: TRBD1; CDR3 DNA: TGCAGCGTTTTCGGGACAGGGTTGGATACGCAGTATTTT; CDR3 protein: CSVFGTGLDTQYF
V gene: TRBV4-2; clone size: many; J gene: TRBJ2-2; D gene: .; CDR3 DNA: TGTGCCAGCAGCCAAGCCTCAGGGGCCAGGGCCGGGGAGCTGTTTTTT; CDR3 protein: CASSQASGARAGELFF
V gene: TRBV9; clone size: many; J gene: TRBJ2-1; D gene: .; CDR3 DNA: TGTGCCAGCAGCGTAAGGAACAATGAGCAGTTCTTC; CDR3 protein: CASSVRNNEQFF
V gene: TRBV4-1; clone size: .; J gene: TRBJ2-5; D gene: TRBD1; CDR3 DNA: TGCGCCAGCAGCCAAGAAGAAAGGGGGCCAGAGACCCAGTACTTC; CDR3 protein: CASSQEERGPETQYF
V gene: TRBV20-1; clone size: .; J gene: TRBJ1-4; D gene: TRBD1; CDR3 DNA: TGCAGTGCTCGGACAGGGAGGTTGTCTAATGAAAAACTGTTTTTT; CDR3 protein: CSARTGRLSNEKLFF
V gene: TRBV5-1; clone size: many; J gene: TRBJ2-7; D gene: TRBD1; CDR3 DNA: TGCGCCAGCAGTTTGGACAGGGTGTACGAGCAGTACTTC; CDR3 protein: CASSLDRVYEQYF
V gene: TRBV20-1; clone size: many; J gene: TRBJ1-6; D gene: .; CDR3 DNA: TGCAGTGCTAGAGATCAAGGGGCAAATTCACCCCTCCACTTT; CDR3 protein: CSARDQGANSPLHF
V gene: TRBV7-2; clone size: many; J gene: TRBJ2-5; D gene: TRBD1; CDR3 DNA: TGTGCCAGCAGCTTCACAGGGGGCACGGAAGAGACCCAGTACTTC; CDR3 protein: CASSFTGGTEETQYF
V gene: TRBV20-1; clone size: .; J gene: TRBJ1-2; D gene: .; CDR3 DNA: TGCAGTGCTCTCGGGGGGCTGCTTGGCTACACCTTC; CDR3 protein: CSALGGLLGYTF
V gene: TRBV20-1; clone size: few; J gene: TRBJ2-7; D gene: TRBD2; CDR3 DNA: TGCAGTGCTCGTAGACTAGCGGGAGGGCCCTACGAGCAGTACTTC; CDR3 protein: CSARRLAGGPYEQYF